The entry below gives a single T cell receptor (beta chain) sequence along with its context. Produced via immunoSEQ multiplex PCR; TCRdb's table is partial and in-frame only. Of 70,000 to 90,000 clones listed, 70% to 90% were seen once; the top ten hold 0.85% to 0.9%. These data are taken from a study of radiotherapy plus CTLA-4 blockade in lung cancer. CDR3 size: 15 residues. Germline V CDR1 and CDR2: SEHNR, FQNEAQ (reference sequence). V was clipped by 1 base and J by 6 bases, with 12 bases between them. Sequenced material: peripheral blood, taken from a patient treated with radiotherapy plus ipilimumab. This receptor was identified in a human donor with non-small cell lung cancer who had stable disease on radiotherapy plus ipilimumab. The V and J genes are TRBV7-9 and TRBJ2-2, with D tentatively TRBD1 (5 bases). This CDR3 reads CASSLGGLGPGELFF. CDR3 coding DNA: TGTGCCAGCAGCTTAGGGGGCTTGGGTCCCGGGGAGCTGTTTTTT. Drawing the rest from reference TRBV7-9 and TRBJ2-2, the complete variable domain is DTGVSQNPRHKITKRGQNVTFRCDPISEHNRLYWYRQTLGQGPEFLTYFQNEAQLEKSRLLSDRFSAERPKGSFSTLEIQRTEQGDSAMYLCASSLGGLGPGELFFGEGSRLTVL.